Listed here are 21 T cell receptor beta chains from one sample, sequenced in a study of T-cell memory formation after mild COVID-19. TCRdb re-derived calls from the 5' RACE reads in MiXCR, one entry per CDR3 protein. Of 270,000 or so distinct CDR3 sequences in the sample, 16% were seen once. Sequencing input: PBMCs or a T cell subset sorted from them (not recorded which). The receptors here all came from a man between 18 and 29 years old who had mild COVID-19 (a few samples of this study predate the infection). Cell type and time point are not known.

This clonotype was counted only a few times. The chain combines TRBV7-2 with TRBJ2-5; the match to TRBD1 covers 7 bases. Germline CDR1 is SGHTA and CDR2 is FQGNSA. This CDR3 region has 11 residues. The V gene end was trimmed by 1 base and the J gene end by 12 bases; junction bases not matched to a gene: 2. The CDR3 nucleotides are TGTGCCAGCAGCTTAGACGGGACAGAGTACTTC. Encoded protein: CASSLDGTEYF.

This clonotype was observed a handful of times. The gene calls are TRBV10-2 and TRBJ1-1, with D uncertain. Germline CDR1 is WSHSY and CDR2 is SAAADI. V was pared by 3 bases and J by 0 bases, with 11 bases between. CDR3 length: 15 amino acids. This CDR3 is CASSDPGMMNTEAFF. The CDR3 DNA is TGCGCCAGCAGTGACCCCGGGATGATGAACACTGAAGCTTTCTTT.

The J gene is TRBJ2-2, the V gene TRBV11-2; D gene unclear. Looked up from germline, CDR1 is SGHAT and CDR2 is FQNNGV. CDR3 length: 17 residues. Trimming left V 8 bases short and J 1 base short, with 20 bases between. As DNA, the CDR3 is TGTGCCAGCTGTGCAGGACGAACCCATTTGAACACCGGGGAGCTGTTTTTT. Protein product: CASCAGRTHLNTGELFF.

The DNA for the CDR3 is TGTGCCAGCAGCGTAGATTGGTTCGAGCGGGGGAACAATGAGCAGTTCTTC. Translation gives CASSVDWFERGNNEQFF. V and J are TRBV9 and TRBJ2-1; 8 nucleotides line up with TRBD2. After removal of 0 bases from V and 5 bases from J, the junction contained 10 bases not matched to a gene. The CDR3 consists of 17 residues. The germline CDR1 and CDR2 sequences are SGDLS and YYNGEE.

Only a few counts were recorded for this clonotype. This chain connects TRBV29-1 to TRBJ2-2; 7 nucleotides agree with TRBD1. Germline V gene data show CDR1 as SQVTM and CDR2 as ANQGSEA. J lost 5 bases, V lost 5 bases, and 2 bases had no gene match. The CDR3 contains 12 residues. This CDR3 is CSVTGVTGELFF. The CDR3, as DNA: TGCAGCGTTACAGGGGTAACCGGGGAGCTGTTTTTT.

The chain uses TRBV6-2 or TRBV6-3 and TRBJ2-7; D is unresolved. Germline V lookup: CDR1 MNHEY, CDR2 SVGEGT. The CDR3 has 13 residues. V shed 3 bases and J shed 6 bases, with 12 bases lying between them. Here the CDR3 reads CASSYRVRLEQYF. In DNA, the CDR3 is TGTGCCAGCAGTTATCGGGTAAGGCTCGAGCAGTACTTC.

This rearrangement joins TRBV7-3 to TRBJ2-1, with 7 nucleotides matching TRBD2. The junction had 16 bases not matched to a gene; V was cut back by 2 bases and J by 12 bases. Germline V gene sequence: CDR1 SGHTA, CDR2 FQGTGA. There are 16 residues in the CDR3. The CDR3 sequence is CASSLGPGASGLRQFF. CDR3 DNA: TGTGCCAGCAGCTTAGGTCCCGGGGCTAGCGGACTGCGGCAGTTCTTC.

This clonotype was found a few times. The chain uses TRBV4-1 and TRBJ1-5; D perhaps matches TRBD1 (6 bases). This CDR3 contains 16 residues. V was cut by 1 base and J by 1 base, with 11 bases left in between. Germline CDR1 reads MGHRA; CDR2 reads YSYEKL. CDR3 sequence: CASSQGLGQSNQPQHF. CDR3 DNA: TGCGCCAGCAGCCAAGGTCTGGGACAAAGCAATCAGCCCCAGCATTTT.

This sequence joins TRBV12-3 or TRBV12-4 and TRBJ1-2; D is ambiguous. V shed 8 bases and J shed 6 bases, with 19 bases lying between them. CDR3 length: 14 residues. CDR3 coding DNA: TGTGCCAGCGTTCCGTCCGGTGGCATTAATGGCTACACCTTC. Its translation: CASVPSGGINGYTF.

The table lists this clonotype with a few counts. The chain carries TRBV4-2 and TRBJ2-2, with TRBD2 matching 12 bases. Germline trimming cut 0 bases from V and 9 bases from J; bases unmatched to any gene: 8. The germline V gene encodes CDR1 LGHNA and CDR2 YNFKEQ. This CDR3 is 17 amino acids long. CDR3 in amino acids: CASSQDWLAGGSRELFF. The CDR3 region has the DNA TGTGCCAGCAGCCAAGATTGGCTAGCGGGGGGGAGTCGGGAGCTGTTTTTT.

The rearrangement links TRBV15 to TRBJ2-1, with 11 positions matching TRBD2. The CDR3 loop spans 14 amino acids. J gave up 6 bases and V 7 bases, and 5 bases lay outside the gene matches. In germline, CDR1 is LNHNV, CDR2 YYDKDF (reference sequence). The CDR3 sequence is CATTMGLAVNEQFF. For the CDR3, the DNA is TGTGCCACCACGATGGGACTAGCGGTCAATGAGCAGTTCTTC.

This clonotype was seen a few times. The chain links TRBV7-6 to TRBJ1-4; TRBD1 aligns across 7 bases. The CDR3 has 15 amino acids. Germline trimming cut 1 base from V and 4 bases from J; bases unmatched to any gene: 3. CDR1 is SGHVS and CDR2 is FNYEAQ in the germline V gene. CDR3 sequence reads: CASSLEGDSNEKLFF. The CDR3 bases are TGTGCCAGCAGCTTAGAAGGGGACAGTAATGAAAAACTGTTTTTT. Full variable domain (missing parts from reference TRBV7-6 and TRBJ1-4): GAGVSQSPRYKVTKRGQDVALRCDPISGHVSLYWYRQALGQGPEFLTYFNYEAQQDKSGLPNDRFSAERPEGSISTLTIQRTEQRDSAMYRCASSLEGDSNEKLFFGSGTQLSVL.

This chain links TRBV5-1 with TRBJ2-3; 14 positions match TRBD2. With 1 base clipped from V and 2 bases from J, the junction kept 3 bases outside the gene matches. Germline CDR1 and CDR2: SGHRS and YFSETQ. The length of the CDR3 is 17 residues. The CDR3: CASSLRTSGGYTDTQYF. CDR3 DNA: TGCGCCAGCAGCTTGAGGACTAGCGGGGGGTACACAGATACGCAGTATTTT.

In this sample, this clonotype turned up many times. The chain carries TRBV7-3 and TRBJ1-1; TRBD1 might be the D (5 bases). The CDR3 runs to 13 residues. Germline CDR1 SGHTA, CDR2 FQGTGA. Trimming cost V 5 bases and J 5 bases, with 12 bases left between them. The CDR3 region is CASSHDRWTEAFF. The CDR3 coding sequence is TGTGCCAGCAGCCACGACAGATGGACTGAAGCTTTCTTT.

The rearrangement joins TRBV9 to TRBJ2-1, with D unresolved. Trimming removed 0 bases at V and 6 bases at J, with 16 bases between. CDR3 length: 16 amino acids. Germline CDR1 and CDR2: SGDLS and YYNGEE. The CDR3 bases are TGTGCCAGCAGCGTAGAGCCGTGGCTGAGTGGCAATGAGCAGTTCTTC. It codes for CASSVEPWLSGNEQFF.

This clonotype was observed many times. The CDR3 spells CATRTGYIGEQFF. Here the CDR3 DNA reads TGTGCCACTCGGACAGGGTATATTGGTGAGCAGTTCTTC. The chain employs TRBV19 and TRBJ2-1, with 8 bases lining up with TRBD1. The CDR3 length is 13 residues. Germline V lookup: CDR1 LNHDA, CDR2 SQIVND (reference sequence). J lost 9 bases, V lost 10 bases, and 11 bases had no gene match.

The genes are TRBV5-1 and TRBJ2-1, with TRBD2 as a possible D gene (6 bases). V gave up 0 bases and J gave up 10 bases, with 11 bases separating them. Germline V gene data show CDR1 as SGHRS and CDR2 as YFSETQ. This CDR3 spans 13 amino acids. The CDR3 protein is CASSLDGGQEQFF. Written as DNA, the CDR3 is TGCGCCAGCAGCTTGGACGGAGGGCAGGAGCAGTTCTTC.

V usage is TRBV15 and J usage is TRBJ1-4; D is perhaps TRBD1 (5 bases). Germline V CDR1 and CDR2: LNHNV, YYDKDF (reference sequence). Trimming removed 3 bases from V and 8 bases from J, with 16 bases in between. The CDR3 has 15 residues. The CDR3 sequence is CATSRAGTSREKLFF. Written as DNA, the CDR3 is TGTGCCACCAGCAGGGCCGGGACGTCGCGAGAAAAACTGTTTTTT.

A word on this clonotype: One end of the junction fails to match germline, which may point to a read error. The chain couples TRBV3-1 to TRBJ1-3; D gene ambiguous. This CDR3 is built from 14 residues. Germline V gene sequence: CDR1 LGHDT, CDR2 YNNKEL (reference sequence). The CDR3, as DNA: TGTGCCAGCAGTCAAGTCAACTCTGGAAACACCATATATTTT. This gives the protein CASSQVNSGNTIYF. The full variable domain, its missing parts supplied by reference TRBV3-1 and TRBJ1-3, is DTAVSQTPKYLVTQMGNDKSIKCEQNLGHDTMYWYKQDSKKFLKIMFSYNNKELIINETVPNRFSPKSPDKAHLNLHINSLELGDSAVYFCASSQVNSGNTIYFGEGSWLTVV.

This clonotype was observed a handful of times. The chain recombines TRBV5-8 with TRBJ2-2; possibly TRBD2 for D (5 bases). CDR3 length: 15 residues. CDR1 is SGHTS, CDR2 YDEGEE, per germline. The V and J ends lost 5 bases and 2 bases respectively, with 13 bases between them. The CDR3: CASSTGRTNTGELFF. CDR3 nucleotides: TGTGCCAGCAGTACGGGCAGGACTAACACCGGGGAGCTGTTTTTT. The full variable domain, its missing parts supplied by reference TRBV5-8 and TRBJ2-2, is EAGVTQSPTHLIKTRGQQATLRCSPISGHTSVYWYQQALGLGLQFLLWYDEGEERNRGNFPPRFSGRQFPNYSSELNVNALELEDSALYLCASSTGRTNTGELFFGEGSRLTVL.

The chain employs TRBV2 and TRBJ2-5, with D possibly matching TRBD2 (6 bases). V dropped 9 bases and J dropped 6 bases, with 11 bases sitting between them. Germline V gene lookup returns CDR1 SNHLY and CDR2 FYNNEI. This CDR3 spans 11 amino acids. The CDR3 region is CASSGEKTQYF. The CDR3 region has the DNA TGTGCCAGTTCGGGGGAGAAGACCCAGTACTTC.